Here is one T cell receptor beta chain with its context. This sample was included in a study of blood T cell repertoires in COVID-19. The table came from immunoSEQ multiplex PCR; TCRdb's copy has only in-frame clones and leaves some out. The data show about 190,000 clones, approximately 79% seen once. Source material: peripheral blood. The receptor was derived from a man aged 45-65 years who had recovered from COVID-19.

This CDR3 reads CASSPLGQRGMETQYF. In DNA, the CDR3 is TGTGCCAGCAGCCCATTGGGCCAGCGGGGGATGGAGACCCAGTACTTC. The rearrangement uses TRBV11-2 and TRBJ2-5, with 8 nucleotides matching TRBD2. The germline gives CDR1 SGHAT, CDR2 FQNNGV. The CDR3 consists of 16 residues. V shed 5 bases and J 5 bases; nucleotides not matched to a gene: 13.